The clone carrying this T cell receptor (beta chain) was found a few times. The source of the sample is a study of blood T cell repertoires in COVID-19. Sequencing was performed with immunoSEQ multiplex PCR; in TCRdb, only in-frame clones are kept and a portion is missing. The sample lists about 300,000 clones; roughly 84% were seen once. The TCR comes from a human donor with COVID-19, enrolled during active disease. The donor label of this sample is uncertain. Source material: peripheral blood.

The CDR3 loop is CASSFRTGGALSGYTF. The CDR3 DNA sequence: TGTGCCAGCAGCTTCAGGACAGGGGGCGCTCTAAGTGGCTACACCTTC. The chain is built from TRBV9 and TRBJ1-2; 11 bases line up with TRBD1. CDR3 length equals 16 residues. From germline, CDR1 is SGDLS and CDR2 YYNGEE. V trimming: 4 bases; J trimming: 7 bases; junction bases outside the gene matches: 12.